This T cell receptor (beta chain) was identified in a study of blood T cells in healthy people across ages. Trimming at V came to 4 bases and at J to 8 bases, leaving 8 bases not matched to a gene. The germline CDR1 and CDR2 sequences are MNHGY and SAAAGT. The CDR3 is 16 residues long. Using a J-beta primer mix together with a sample-barcoded 5' primer, a second PCR was run for roughly 6 to 12 cycles. Any given sample supplied a minimum of 2.5 million CDR3-containing paired-end reads. TCRdb reanalysed the 5' RACE reads using MiXCR and keeps one entry per CDR3 protein. The sample includes around 1,700,000 distinct CDR3 sequences, about 30% seen only once; the top ten take roughly 8%. This clonotype was counted a few times.

This sequence was found in a woman under 40 in good health. What was sequenced was blood. This chain links TRBV6-8 with TRBJ2-1; 13 nucleotides agree with TRBD2. CDR3 sequence (DNA): TGTGCCAGCAGTTTATGGACTAGCGGGAGTTTCGATGAGCAGTTCTTC. Its translation is CASSLWTSGSFDEQFF.